Listed here is a single TCR beta chain. Its target is unknown. At one boundary the junction diverges from the germline segment, which might be a read error. This specimen comes from a study of T cell responses to AZD1222 COVID-19 vaccine. About the research overall: Pooling covered second doses at about 4 or about 12 weeks.

Generated by immunoSEQ multiplex PCR, the TCRdb table keeps only in-frame clones and is missing some. The sample records 100,000 to 110,000 clones, around nine tenths being singletons. Study observations and caveats: Donors, mostly white British, included more females; clonal diversity was possibly underestimated. Spike regions recognized by vaccine-associated CD4 TCRs spanned the protein, led by 160-218 and 743-854.

The CDR3 is 14 amino acids. Germline lookup yields CDR1 SGHNT and CDR2 YENEEA. This chain joins TRBV11-3 and TRBJ1-4, with D possibly TRBD1 on 6 matching bases. The sequence was collected from an adult in good health. The sample in question was peripheral blood, obtained on day 0 of AZD1222 vaccination. CDR3 nucleotides: TGTGCCAGCAGCCCCCGAGGGGGTAATCAAAAACTGTTTTTT. It is translated as CASSPRGGNQKLFF.